This entry lists 28 T cell receptor beta chains sequenced from one sample in a study of CD4 T cells in relation to SARS-CoV-2 and coronaviruses. Clones were read by immunoSEQ multiplex PCR, and TCRdb kept only the in-frame ones, dropping some. The table has some 35,000 clones, approximately 81% seen once; the top ten hold approximately 4.5%. For these receptors, no antigen is known. Sequencing was carried out using naive CD4+ T cells from PBMCs, cultured in vitro. Specified subset: naive CD4+ T cells isolated by negative enrichment. The receptors stem from an adult with COVID-19.

The chain links TRBV19 to TRBJ2-5; 8 bases line up with TRBD1. V gave up 6 bases and J gave up 5 bases; unmatched junction bases: 14. CDR3 size: 16 residues. The V gene's germline CDR1 is LNHDA and CDR2 SQIVND (reference sequence). As DNA, the CDR3 is TGTGCCAGTAGCAAACCCTCAGGGGGCGGAAAGGAGACCCAGTACTTC. It yields the protein CASSKPSGGGKETQYF.

This clone has just one count. This chain joins TRBV14 and TRBJ1-2; 7 positions match TRBD1. After removal of 3 bases from V and 0 bases from J, the junction contained 4 bases not matched to a gene. CDR3 length: 15 amino acids. CDR1 and CDR2 (germline): SGHDN, FVKESK. CDR3 sequence (DNA): TGTGCCAGCAGCCAGGGACAGAGTTCTAACTATGGCTACACCTTC. This encodes CASSQGQSSNYGYTF.

This chain connects TRBV2 to TRBJ2-3, with D unresolved. Between the trimmed V and J ends, which lost 5 bases and 6 bases, there was a span of 12 bases. The CDR3 runs 13 residues. CDR1 and CDR2 (germline): SNHLY, FYNNEI. The CDR3, as DNA: TGTGCCAGCAGTAGCAGGCTTCGGGATACGCAGTATTTT. Translating gives CASSSRLRDTQYF.

The chain uses TRBV6-5 and TRBJ2-3; 12 positions match TRBD2. Germline lookup yields CDR1 MNHEY and CDR2 SVGAGI. Trimming removed 6 bases from V and 4 bases from J; junction bases left unmatched: 5. The CDR3 has 15 amino acids. The CDR3 protein is CASSDLAGGSDTQYF. CDR3 sequence (DNA): TGTGCCAGCAGCGACCTAGCGGGAGGGTCAGATACGCAGTATTTT.

The genes are TRBV6-5 and TRBJ2-7; D remains unclear. Germline CDR1 MNHEY, CDR2 SVGAGI. The V gene lost 0 bases and the J gene lost 2 bases, with 8 bases spanning the gap. The length of the CDR3 is 14 residues. CDR3 DNA sequence: TGTGCCAGCAGTTACTCGGCAGGAACCTACGAGCAGTACTTC. It translates to CASSYSAGTYEQYF.

This clone was counted between two and nine times. The V and J genes are TRBV5-8 and TRBJ1-6, with D possibly matching TRBD1 (6 bases). The CDR3 spans 16 residues. Per germline, CDR1 SGHTS and CDR2 YDEGEE. The V gene lost 2 bases and the J gene lost 4 bases, with 13 bases spanning the gap. CDR3 protein: CASSFRGETYNSPLHF. The DNA for the CDR3 is TGTGCCAGCAGCTTTAGGGGGGAGACTTATAATTCACCCCTCCACTTT.

This clone was observed a few times. The chain carries TRBV5-1 and TRBJ2-1, with D possibly TRBD1 on 5 matching bases. This CDR3 contains 14 residues. V lost 4 bases and J lost 1, with 9 bases in between. CDR1 and CDR2 from the germline V gene are SGHRS and YFSETQ. The CDR3 region is CASSPDSSYNEQFF. In DNA, the CDR3 is TGCGCCAGCAGCCCCGACAGTTCCTACAATGAGCAGTTCTTC.

The rearrangement links TRBV20-1 to TRBJ2-1; TRBD2 might be the D (6 bases). Germline CDR1 DFQATT, CDR2 SNEGSKA (reference sequence). V was trimmed by 3 bases and J by 0 bases, leaving 18 bases between them. The CDR3 extends over 17 amino acids. The CDR3 DNA reads as TGCAGTGCTAGTCGCGATCTAGCGCCTAGCTCCTACAATGAGCAGTTCTTC. It encodes CSASRDLAPSSYNEQFF.

The chain joins TRBV9 to TRBJ2-5, with D maybe TRBD2 (6 bases). The length of the CDR3 is 15 residues. Trimming cost V 2 bases and J 3 bases, with 14 bases left between them. CDR1 is SGDLS and CDR2 is YYNGEE in the germline V gene. CDR3 in DNA: TGTGCCAGCAGCGTCTCACCGGGAGTAGAAGAGACCCAGTACTTC. Its protein is CASSVSPGVEETQYF.

The chain uses TRBV28 and TRBJ2-5, with TRBD2 matching 12 bases. Trimming cost V 2 bases and J 5 bases; bases outside gene matches: 3. Germline CDR1 is MDHEN and CDR2 is SYDVKM. This CDR3 spans 15 amino acids. The CDR3 nucleotides are TGTGCCAGCAGTTTAGGAACTAGCGGGAGGGAGACCCAGTACTTC. Encoded protein: CASSLGTSGRETQYF.

J is TRBJ1-5 and V is TRBV2; D perhaps matches TRBD1 (6 bases). The CDR3 loop spans 16 amino acids. Trimming took 2 bases from V and 5 from J, leaving 16 bases between them. The germline CDR1 and CDR2 sequences are SNHLY and FYNNEI. CDR3 coding DNA: TGTGCCAGCAGTGAATTGGGGGGTAGGGGGGATCAGCCCCAGCATTTT. Translating gives CASSELGGRGDQPQHF.

This clone has just one count. The chain recombines TRBV19 with TRBJ1-6; the D is unclear. The CDR3 loop spans 17 amino acids. V lost 6 bases to trimming and J lost 0 bases, with 15 bases between them. Germline lookup yields CDR1 LNHDA and CDR2 SQIVND (reference sequence). The CDR3 region is CASRVSGGSSYNSPLHF. CDR3 nucleotide sequence: TGTGCCAGTAGGGTTTCCGGAGGGAGCTCCTATAATTCACCCCTCCACTTT.

V and J are TRBV18 and TRBJ2-1; TRBD1 matches at 8 bases. Germline-derived CDR1 and CDR2 are KGHSH and LQKENI. CDR3 length: 15 residues. V lost 3 bases, J lost 2 bases, and 3 bases stayed unmatched. CDR3 DNA: TGTGCCAGCTCACCCGACAGGGGAACCTACAATGAGCAGTTCTTC. This codes for CASSPDRGTYNEQFF.

The chain employs TRBV19 and TRBJ2-3; 8 nucleotides line up with TRBD1. The CDR3 extends over 16 amino acids. CDR1 and CDR2 from the germline V gene are LNHDA and SQIVND (reference sequence). The trim removed 3 bases at V and 6 bases at J, leaving 11 bases unmatched. The CDR3 DNA is TGTGCCAGTAGTATCTTCGGGACAGGAACTCTTGATACGCAGTATTTT. This encodes CASSIFGTGTLDTQYF. Filled out from reference TRBV19 and TRBJ2-3, the complete variable domain reads DGGITQSPKYLFRKEGQNVTLSCEQNLNHDAMYWYRQDPGQGLRLIYYSQIVNDFQKGDIAEGYSVSREKKESFPLTVTSAQKNPTAFYLCASSIFGTGTLDTQYFGPGTRLTVL.

The V call is TRBV28, the J call TRBJ1-4, with TRBD1 as a possible D gene (5 bases). Germline loops: CDR1 MDHEN, CDR2 SYDVKM. With 10 bases removed from V and 8 bases from J, the gap between germline ends came to 17 bases. CDR3 length: 13 amino acids. CDR3 nucleotide sequence: TGTGCCACCTGGGGCGGGGGTCACGAAAAACTGTTTTTT. Protein: CATWGGGHEKLFF.

V gene TRBV28 combines with J gene TRBJ1-1; tentative D call: TRBD1 (5 bases). Germline CDR1 and CDR2: MDHEN and SYDVKM. Trimming cost V 2 bases and J 1 base, with 5 bases left between them. This CDR3 region has 13 residues. The CDR3 region is CASSLQGNTEAFF. Here the CDR3 DNA reads TGTGCCAGCAGTTTACAGGGGAACACTGAAGCTTTCTTT.

The chain uses TRBV29-1 and TRBJ2-7, with D perhaps TRBD1 (7 bases). Trimming removed 4 bases from V and 4 bases from J, with 23 bases in between. CDR1 is SQVTM and CDR2 is ANQGSEA in the germline V gene. This CDR3 is 16 amino acids long. CDR3 nucleotides: TGCAGCGTTGTCGGCGGGACAGCTCCAACGGGGTACGAGCAGTACTTC. The encoded protein is CSVVGGTAPTGYEQYF.

The chain recombines TRBV7-2 with TRBJ2-1; 7 nucleotides agree with TRBD2. The CDR3 runs to 14 residues. The J segment lost 2 bases and the V segment lost 4 bases, leaving 2 bases of the junction unmatched. The germline V gene encodes CDR1 SGHTA and CDR2 FQGNSA. CDR3 sequence: CASSSSGPYNEQFF. The CDR3 DNA sequence: TGTGCCAGCAGCTCTAGCGGACCCTACAATGAGCAGTTCTTC.

This sequence joins TRBV28 and TRBJ2-7, with D hard to call. The V and J ends lost 3 bases and 3 bases respectively, with 6 bases between them. The CDR3 loop spans 12 amino acids. Per germline, CDR1 MDHEN and CDR2 SYDVKM. In nucleotides, the CDR3 is TGTGCCAGCAGTTTCTCGGTCTACGAGCAGTACTTC. Translating gives CASSFSVYEQYF.

The V gene is TRBV4-1, the J gene TRBJ2-3, with D perhaps being TRBD1 or TRBD2 (5 bases each). Germline-derived CDR1 and CDR2 are MGHRA and YSYEKL. The CDR3 is 17 amino acids. V lost 0 bases, J lost 4 bases, and 17 bases lay in between. This CDR3 reads CASSQDFSSGASDTQYF. DNA for the CDR3: TGCGCCAGCAGCCAAGATTTTTCATCCGGGGCCTCAGATACGCAGTATTTT.

The genes are TRBV28 and TRBJ2-7; D uncertain. Germline assignment: CDR1 MDHEN and CDR2 SYDVKM. CDR3 size: 13 residues. The ends were cut back, 2 bases at V and 2 bases at J, with 7 bases in the middle. CDR3 protein: CASSLITAYEQYF. The CDR3, as DNA: TGTGCCAGCAGTTTAATAACGGCCTACGAGCAGTACTTC.

The chain couples TRBV9 to TRBJ2-3; 15 bases line up with TRBD2. Germline values: CDR1 SGDLS, CDR2 YYNGEE. Trimming removed 4 bases from V and 3 bases from J; junction bases left unmatched: 12. This CDR3 is built from 19 residues. CDR3 region: CASSRVTGTSGRFTDTQYF. CDR3 in DNA: TGTGCCAGCAGCAGGGTTACCGGGACTAGCGGGAGGTTTACAGATACGCAGTATTTT.

Regarding this clone: One end of the junction varies from germline; a read error may be responsible. The CDR3 region has the DNA TGTGCCAGCAGTTCCGCGGCTAAGCGGCGTTCTTACAATGAACAGTTCTTC. This gives the protein CASSSAAKRRSYNEQFF. This rearrangement joins TRBV27 to TRBJ2-1, with D possibly being TRBD2 (5 bases). Germline values: CDR1 MNHEY, CDR2 SMNVEV (reference sequence). The CDR3 is 17 amino acids.

CDR3 sequence: CASSPPDMVSGRDETQYF. The CDR3 DNA is TGTGCCAGCTCACCACCGGATATGGTTAGCGGGAGGGACGAGACCCAGTACTTC. The chain combines TRBV18 with TRBJ2-5; 11 bases agree with TRBD2. CDR3 length: 18 amino acids. V dropped 0 bases and J dropped 5; count of bases not matched to a gene: 11. The germline V gene encodes CDR1 KGHSH and CDR2 LQKENI.

The V gene is TRBV4-2, the J gene TRBJ2-7, with TRBD2 identical over 8 bases. With 4 bases clipped from V and 4 bases from J, the junction kept 9 bases outside the gene matches. This CDR3 has 15 amino acids. Germline V gives CDR1 LGHNA, CDR2 YNFKEQ. The CDR3 spells CASSRSGSSTYEQYF. CDR3 nucleotide sequence: TGTGCCAGCAGCCGCAGCGGGAGTTCCACTTACGAGCAGTACTTC.

CDR3 DNA sequence: TGTGCCTGGAGTGGCCCGTGGACAGGGCCGAAGGGGGGGGCCAACGTCCTGACTTTC. Translated: CAWSGPWTGPKGGANVLTF. This chain uses TRBV30 with TRBJ2-6; TRBD1 agrees at 8 bases. CDR3 length: 19 residues. Germline V gives CDR1 GTSNPN, CDR2 SVGIG (reference sequence). V was pared by 1 base and J by 4 bases, with 15 bases of the junction left unmatched.

This chain links TRBV19 with TRBJ2-3; 12 bases line up with TRBD2. Per the germline V gene, CDR1 is LNHDA and CDR2 is SQIVND (reference sequence). This CDR3 spans 14 amino acids. The V and J ends lost 10 bases and 3 bases, in that order; junction bases with no gene match: 5. The CDR3 bases are TGTGCCACCAGACTAGCGGGGGTAACAGATACGCAGTATTTT. It yields the protein CATRLAGVTDTQYF. The complete variable domain, with remaining parts taken from reference TRBV19 and TRBJ2-3, reads DGGITQSPKYLFRKEGQNVTLSCEQNLNHDAMYWYRQDPGQGLRLIYYSQIVNDFQKGDIAEGYSVSREKKESFPLTVTSAQKNPTAFYLCATRLAGVTDTQYFGPGTRLTVL.

V is TRBV29-1 and J is TRBJ1-2, with a possible D match to TRBD1 (5 bases). Germline V gene sequence: CDR1 SQVTM, CDR2 ANQGSEA. The V gene lost 3 bases and the J gene lost 3 bases, with 14 bases spanning the gap. CDR3 length: 14 residues. DNA of the CDR3: TGCAGCGTTGACTGGGACCTCGGGGACTATGGCTACACCTTC. Its translation is CSVDWDLGDYGYTF.